This T cell receptor beta chain emerged from a study of CD8+ T cells in alopecia areata. A remark on this clone: Its antigen is not known.

The V gene lost 6 bases and the J gene lost 3 bases, with 12 bases spanning the gap. Germline assignment: CDR1 SQVTM and CDR2 ANQGSEA. There are 12 residues in the CDR3. Study-wide findings and caveats: Normal skin's resident alphabeta T cells are sequenced alongside lesional scalp T cells. Possibly because of HLA-related factors, TCR sharing was less clear across patients than in mice.

The sequencing template was cDNA reverse transcribed from extracted RNA. The assay was immunoSEQ multiplex PCR, and TCRdb's table has in-frame clones only and misses some. The data contain under 65,000 clones, about 40% of them singletons. The chain uses TRBV29-1 and TRBJ2-7; D could derive from TRBD1 or TRBD2 (5 bases each). This clonotype originated in a human donor with alopecia areata. Material for sequencing was NKG2D-low CD8+ T cells sorted from blood. Written as DNA, the CDR3 is TGCAGCGTGGGAGAGGGGTTCTACGAGCAGTACTTC. Protein product: CSVGEGFYEQYF.